This T cell receptor (beta chain) was recorded in a study of naive and memory T cell subsets. This clonotype was counted many times. Both TRBC1 and TRBC2 were covered by a beta constant-region primer of two equimolar oligonucleotides. Each CDR3 protein gets one entry after TCRdb re-called the UMI-ligation and nested PCR reads with MiXCR. The table shows 140,000 to 150,000 distinct CDR3 sequences, with 15% to 20% occurring only once. Looked up from germline, CDR1 is MNHEY and CDR2 is SVGAGI. This CDR3 spans 15 amino acids. Trimming took 6 bases from V and 1 from J; bases not matched to a gene: 8. CMV status came from CD4+ T cell IFNgamma after overnight CMV lysate stimulation of fresh PBMCs.

The sequenced material came from naive CD4+ T cells from blood. The rearrangement links TRBV6-5 to TRBJ2-7, with 8 positions matching TRBD1. The source of this sequence is a human donor in good health. CDR3 residues: CASSRGQGPSYEQYF. CDR3 nucleotides: TGTGCCAGCAGCCGCGGACAGGGACCATCCTACGAGCAGTACTTC.